This T cell receptor beta chain was recorded in a study of blood T cell repertoires in COVID-19. About the study: Specimens from acute and convalescent COVID-19 originated in the United States, Italy and Spain. Nucleic acid was either cDNA or gDNA, and it came from T cells, B-cell-depleted T cells, or PBMCs.

The CDR3 loop spans 14 amino acids. The germline V gene has CDR1 GTSNPN and CDR2 SVGIG (reference sequence). V was clipped by 0 bases and J by 4 bases, with 13 bases between them. This table comes from immunoSEQ multiplex PCR, and its TCRdb copy is limited to in-frame clones, with some not included. Altogether about 440,000 clones are present, 87% being singletons, with the ten largest covering under 2%. This clonotype originated in a woman between 18 and 29 years old with acute COVID-19. What was sequenced was PBMCs or T cells enriched from blood (not recorded which). The V call is TRBV30, the J call TRBJ2-7, with unresolved D. CDR3 coding DNA: TGTGCCTGGAGTGTACAAGCAGGTCGGTACGAGCAGTACTTC. Protein sequence: CAWSVQAGRYEQYF. The full variable domain, completed using reference TRBV30 and TRBJ2-7, is SQTIHQWPATLVQPVGSPLSLECTVEGTSNPNLYWYRQAAGRGLQLLFYSVGIGQISSEVPQNLSASRPQDRQFILSSKKLLLSDSGFYLCAWSVQAGRYEQYFGPGTRLTVT.